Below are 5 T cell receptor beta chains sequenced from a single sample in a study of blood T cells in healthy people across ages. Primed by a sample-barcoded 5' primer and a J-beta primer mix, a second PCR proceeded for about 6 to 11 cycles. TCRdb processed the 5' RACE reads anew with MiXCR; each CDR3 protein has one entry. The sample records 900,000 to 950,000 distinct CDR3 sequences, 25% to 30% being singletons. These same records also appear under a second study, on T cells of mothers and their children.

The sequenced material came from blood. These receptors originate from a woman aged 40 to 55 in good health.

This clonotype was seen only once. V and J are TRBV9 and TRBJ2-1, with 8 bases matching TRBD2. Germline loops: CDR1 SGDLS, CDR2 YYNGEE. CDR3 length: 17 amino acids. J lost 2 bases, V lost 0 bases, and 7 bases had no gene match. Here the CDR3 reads CASSVDEPGLAYNEQFF. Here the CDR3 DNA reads TGTGCCAGCAGCGTAGATGAGCCGGGACTAGCCTACAATGAGCAGTTCTTC.

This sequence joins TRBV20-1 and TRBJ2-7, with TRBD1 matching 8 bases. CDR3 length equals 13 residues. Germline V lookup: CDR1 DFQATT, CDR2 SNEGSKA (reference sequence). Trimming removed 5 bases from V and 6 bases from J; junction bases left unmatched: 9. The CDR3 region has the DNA TGCAGTGCTCGGACAGGGCTTTGGGGCGAGCAGTACTTC. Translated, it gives CSARTGLWGEQYF.

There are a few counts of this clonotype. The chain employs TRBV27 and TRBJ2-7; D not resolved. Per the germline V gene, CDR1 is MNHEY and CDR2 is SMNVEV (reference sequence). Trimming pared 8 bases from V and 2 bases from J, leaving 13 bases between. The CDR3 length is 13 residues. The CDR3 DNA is TGTGCCAGCGGAGTGGGTCCCCCCTACGAGCAGTACTTC. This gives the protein CASGVGPPYEQYF.

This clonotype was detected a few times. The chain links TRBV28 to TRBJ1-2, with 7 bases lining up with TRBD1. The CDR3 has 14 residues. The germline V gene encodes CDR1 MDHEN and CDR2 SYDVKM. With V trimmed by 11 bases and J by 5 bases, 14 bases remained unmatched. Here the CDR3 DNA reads TGTGCCGCAACAAGGGGGAGGGGGCTGTATGGCTACACCTTC. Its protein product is CAATRGRGLYGYTF.

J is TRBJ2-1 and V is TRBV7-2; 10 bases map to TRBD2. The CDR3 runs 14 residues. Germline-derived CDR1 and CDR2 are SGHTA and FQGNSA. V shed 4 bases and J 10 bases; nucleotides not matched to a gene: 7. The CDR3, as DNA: TGTGCCAGCAGCTCCGTAGCGGGGGGATGGGAGCAGTTCTTC. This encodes CASSSVAGGWEQFF.